Described below is a single TCR beta chain sequence and its context. The authors' processing: Junction-only immunoSEQ sequences carried no quality scores, so filtering differed. Clones were sequenced by immunoSEQ multiplex PCR, and TCRdb holds only the in-frame ones, with some missing. Clone size and V and J calls were adopted from that table, with D and trimming inferred from the DNA. This table holds 950,000 to 1,300,000 clones, 65% to 80% found once. Every donor, a Caucasian adult, lived in Nashville, Tennessee. Investigators divided CD4+ cells into CD45RA+ naive and CD45RA-negative memory subsets. Germline assignment: CDR1 SGDLS and CDR2 YYNGEE. Trimming took 1 base from V and 2 from J, leaving 11 bases between them. CDR3 length equals 15 residues. The source of the sample is a study of shared clonotypes between healthy human individuals. Turning to the study itself: A donor's plate count was three for CD4 naive and three for CD4 memory; CD8 naive had two and CD8 memory one.

This sequence originates from a man between 18 and 35 years old in good health. This rearrangement joins TRBV9 to TRBJ2-3; possibly TRBD1 for D (6 bases). The material sequenced was memory CD4+ T cells sorted from blood. Stated subset: CD45RA-negative fraction. CDR3 coding DNA: TGTGCCAGCAGCGTACGCCGGGACAACACAGATACGCAGTATTTT. Its protein is CASSVRRDNTDTQYF.